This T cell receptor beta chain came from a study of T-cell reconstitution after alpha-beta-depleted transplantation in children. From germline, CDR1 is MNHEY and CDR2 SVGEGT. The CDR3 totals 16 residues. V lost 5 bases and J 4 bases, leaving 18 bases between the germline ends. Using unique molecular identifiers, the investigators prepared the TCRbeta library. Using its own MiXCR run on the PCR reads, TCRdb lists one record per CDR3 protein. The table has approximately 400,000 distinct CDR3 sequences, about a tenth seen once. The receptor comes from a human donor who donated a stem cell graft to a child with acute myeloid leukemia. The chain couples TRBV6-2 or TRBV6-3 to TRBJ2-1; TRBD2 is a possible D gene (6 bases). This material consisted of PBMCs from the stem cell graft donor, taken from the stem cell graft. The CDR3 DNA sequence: TGTGCCAGCAGTGACCACCGGACTAAACAATACAATGAGCAGTTCTTC. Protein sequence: CASSDHRTKQYNEQFF.